This T cell receptor (beta chain) was sequenced in a study of blood T cell repertoires in COVID-19. About the research overall: Collection of acute and convalescent COVID-19 samples took place in the United States, Italy and Spain. T cells, B-cell-depleted T cells, or PBMCs provided the cDNA or gDNA that served as material.

Trimming shortened V by 5 bases and J by 0 bases, and 7 bases separated the two germline ends. Germline CDR1 and CDR2: LNHDA and SQIVND (reference sequence). There are 13 residues in the CDR3. In the original workflow: Estimated nucleated cell counts came from reference gene primer amplification. TCRdb's table, derived via immunoSEQ multiplex PCR, lists solely in-frame clones and lacks some. The V and J calls and clone size are taken from that table; D and trimming were inferred from the DNA. In the table there are around 150,000 clones, roughly 93% of which are singletons. The sequence derives from a woman between 50 and 59 years old with acute or convalescent COVID-19. What was sequenced was peripheral blood. The chain couples TRBV19 to TRBJ2-5; the D is unclear. The CDR3 DNA reads as TGTGCCAGTAGTTCAATGTACCAAGAGACCCAGTACTTC. Its translation is CASSSMYQETQYF.